A single sample gave rise to the 29 T cell receptor beta chains below, sequenced in a study of beta chain features in type 1 diabetes. Whole-study findings and limits: People with Type 1 diabetes carried modestly yet significantly shorter TCRB CDR3s in all four CD4+ subsets.

Antigens of these TCRs are unknown. The study reverse transcribed the entire isolated RNA, so it sequenced expressed TCRB transcripts. Method: immunoSEQ multiplex PCR; TCRdb's copy keeps in-frame clones and lacks some. Among roughly 730,000 clones listed, about an eighth were seen once. Material: naive CD4+ T cells from blood. The source of these receptors is a man aged 18 to 29 with type 1 diabetes.

V gene TRBV7-2 combines with J gene TRBJ2-3, with TRBD2 matching 7 bases. CDR3 length: 16 amino acids. V lost 5 bases, J lost 4 bases, and 12 bases stayed unmatched. Looked up from germline, CDR1 is SGHTA and CDR2 is FQGNSA. CDR3 residues: CASSRAGTTSSDTQYF. The CDR3, as DNA: TGTGCCAGCAGCCGGGCGGGGACTACCAGCTCAGATACGCAGTATTTT.

This clone occurred a few times. This chain uses TRBV7-8 with TRBJ2-1; D gene uncertain. Trimming shortened V by 3 bases and J by 3 bases, and 6 bases separated the two germline ends. The germline V gene has CDR1 SGHVS and CDR2 FQNEAQ. This CDR3 spans 13 amino acids. The CDR3 is CASSLDHYNEQFF. The CDR3 DNA is TGTGCCAGCAGCTTGGATCACTACAATGAGCAGTTCTTC.

As regards this clone: Other DNA sequences from this sample encode an identical CDR3 as well. The J gene is TRBJ1-6, the V gene TRBV18; D is unresolved. V lost 3 bases and J 7 bases, leaving 4 bases between the germline ends. The CDR3 length is 12 residues. Per the germline V gene, CDR1 is KGHSH and CDR2 is LQKENI. The CDR3 nucleotides are TGTGCCAGCTCACCCGGGAATTCACCCCTCCACTTT. This translates into CASSPGNSPLHF. The variable domain in full, with the rest retrieved from reference TRBV18 and TRBJ1-6, is NAGVMQNPRHLVRRRGQEARLRCSPMKGHSHVYWYRQLPEEGLKFMVYLQKENIIDESGMPKERFSAEFPKEGPSILRIQQVVRGDSAAYFCASSPGNSPLHFGNGTRLTVT.

This chain connects TRBV5-1 to TRBJ2-3; TRBD2 matches at 8 bases. Trimming took 4 bases from V and 1 from J; bases not matched to a gene: 8. The CDR3 runs 16 residues. Germline lookup yields CDR1 SGHRS and CDR2 YFSETQ. The chain's CDR3 is CASSTGSSGGTDTQYF. CDR3 bases: TGCGCCAGCAGCACCGGGAGTAGCGGGGGCACAGATACGCAGTATTTT.

The sample holds a few counts of this clone. The gene calls are TRBV4-3 and TRBJ2-7, with 8 bases that match TRBD2. Germline trimming cut 0 bases from V and 0 bases from J; bases unmatched to any gene: 10. Germline CDR1 reads LGHNA; CDR2 reads YSLEER. CDR3 length equals 18 residues. CDR3 region: CASSQETPTGTSSYEQYF. In nucleotides, the CDR3 is TGCGCCAGCAGCCAAGAGACTCCCACAGGGACTAGCTCCTACGAGCAGTACTTC.

The chain links TRBV5-1 to TRBJ2-1; TRBD2 is a possible D gene (5 bases). This CDR3 spans 14 amino acids. Deletions cut 3 bases from V and 5 bases from J, with 12 bases between. Germline V gene lookup returns CDR1 SGHRS and CDR2 YFSETQ. CDR3 residues: CASSSGRRDNEQFF. The CDR3 DNA sequence: TGCGCCAGCAGCTCGGGAAGACGAGACAATGAGCAGTTCTTC.

This chain uses TRBV18 with TRBJ1-2, with D uncertain. Looked up from germline, CDR1 is KGHSH and CDR2 is LQKENI. The CDR3 sequence is 15 residues long. The V end was cut by 1 base, the J end by 3 bases, with 12 bases between. CDR3 bases: TGTGCCAGCTCACCACGCCCGGGTGAAGACTATGGCTACACCTTC. Its translation: CASSPRPGEDYGYTF.

The gene calls are TRBV6-1 and TRBJ2-5; tentatively, D is TRBD1 (5 bases). Germline V gene lookup returns CDR1 MNHNS and CDR2 SASEGT. V was cut by 3 bases and J by 5 bases, with 10 bases left in between. CDR3 size: 13 residues. The CDR3 region has the DNA TGTGCCAGCAGTGACAGGGTTCGGGAGACCCAGTACTTC. Its translation: CASSDRVRETQYF.

This clone was detected a few times. The chain combines TRBV7-9 with TRBJ2-1; 7 bases map to TRBD2. The germline gives CDR1 SEHNR, CDR2 FQNEAQ (reference sequence). The ends lost 5 bases at V and 5 bases at J; junction bases unmatched: 21. CDR3 length equals 19 residues. CDR3 residues: CASSPPWWASGPRNNEQFF. In DNA, the CDR3 is TGTGCCAGCAGCCCCCCCTGGTGGGCTAGCGGACCTCGGAACAATGAGCAGTTCTTC.

This chain uses TRBV28 with TRBJ2-7; D might be TRBD1 (5 bases). Per germline, CDR1 MDHEN and CDR2 SYDVKM. The V end lost 2 bases, the J end lost 0 bases, and 8 bases lay between the germline ends. CDR3 length equals 14 residues. The CDR3 region is CASSLSQGSYEQYF. The CDR3, as DNA: TGTGCCAGCAGTTTAAGCCAGGGCTCCTACGAGCAGTACTTC.

Only a few counts were recorded for this clone. The J gene is TRBJ2-7, the V gene TRBV30, with TRBD1 matching 9 bases. The CDR3 runs 15 residues. Germline CDR1 is GTSNPN and CDR2 is SVGIG (reference sequence). The trim removed 2 bases at V and 0 bases at J, leaving 5 bases unmatched. CDR3 in amino acids: CAWSFGQGSSYEQYF. DNA of the CDR3: TGTGCCTGGAGTTTCGGACAGGGGAGCTCCTACGAGCAGTACTTC.

This clone was recorded a few times. V and J are TRBV4-1 and TRBJ2-2, with D perhaps matching TRBD1 (7 bases). From germline, CDR1 is MGHRA and CDR2 YSYEKL. The CDR3 is 16 amino acids. V lost 1 base to trimming and J lost 5 bases, with 14 bases between them. The CDR3, as DNA: TGCGCCAGCAGCCAAGTGCGGGACAGTATGACCGGGGAGCTGTTTTTT. It specifies CASSQVRDSMTGELFF.

The V gene is TRBV6-5, the J gene TRBJ2-7; TRBD2 matches 9 bases. This CDR3 comprises 15 residues. The trim removed 6 bases at V and 4 bases at J, leaving 10 bases unmatched. The germline gives CDR1 MNHEY, CDR2 SVGAGI. This CDR3 reads CASSIHSGGRYEQYF. CDR3 sequence (DNA): TGTGCCAGCAGCATACATAGCGGGGGCCGGTACGAGCAGTACTTC.

The chain combines TRBV23-1 with TRBJ1-5; 12 bases agree with TRBD1. TRBV23-1 qualifies as an ORF whose function is uncertain. The CDR3 covers 16 residues. With V trimmed by 2 bases and J by 3 bases, 2 bases remained unmatched. Here the CDR3 reads CASSQRDRGLNQPQHF. DNA of the CDR3: TGCGCCAGCAGTCAACGGGACAGGGGGCTCAATCAGCCCCAGCATTTT.

This chain connects TRBV7-2 to TRBJ1-6; D is undetermined. Trimming took off 5 bases at V and 7 bases at J, with 15 bases between the two ends. CDR1 is SGHTA, CDR2 FQGNSA, per germline. The CDR3 consists of 15 residues. The CDR3 DNA sequence: TGTGCCAGCAGCACCGCCGGGCTCCCCAATTCACCCCTCCACTTT. Encoded protein: CASSTAGLPNSPLHF.

The chain links TRBV28 to TRBJ2-3, with D perhaps matching TRBD2 (7 bases). This CDR3 spans 17 amino acids. Looked up from germline, CDR1 is MDHEN and CDR2 is SYDVKM. Trimming left V 7 bases short and J 2 bases short, with 22 bases between. This CDR3 reads CASTQYGGGRITDTQYF. CDR3 coding DNA: TGTGCCAGCACCCAATATGGGGGGGGCCGAATCACAGATACGCAGTATTTT.

The rearrangement joins TRBV9 to TRBJ1-1; possibly TRBD1 for D (5 bases). The length of the CDR3 is 13 residues. The germline V gene encodes CDR1 SGDLS and CDR2 YYNGEE. The V end lost 3 bases, the J end lost 4 bases, and 10 bases lay between the germline ends. CDR3 loop: CASSEGPFTEAFF. The DNA for the CDR3 is TGTGCCAGCAGCGAGGGACCGTTCACTGAAGCTTTCTTT.

The rearrangement links TRBV19 to TRBJ2-5; unclear D gene. The CDR3 length is 18 residues. Between the trimmed V and J ends, which lost 3 bases and 2 bases, there was a span of 22 bases. Germline loops: CDR1 LNHDA, CDR2 SQIVND (reference sequence). The DNA of the CDR3 is TGTGCCAGTAGTATCACTGGTGGTGCTAGTCGTTCGCAAGAGACCCAGTACTTC. This sequence encodes CASSITGGASRSQETQYF.

Points on this clone: This same CDR3 is encoded by further DNA sequences in the sample. CDR3 bases: TGCGCCAGCAGCTTGGGACTAGCGGGGGAGACCCAGTACTTC. Protein product: CASSLGLAGETQYF. The chain joins TRBV5-1 to TRBJ2-5, with 11 bases fitting TRBD2. The junction had 0 bases not matched to a gene; V was cut back by 0 bases and J by 5 bases. The CDR3 spans 14 residues. Per the germline V gene, CDR1 is SGHRS and CDR2 is YFSETQ.

This chain uses TRBV6-1 with TRBJ2-3; D may be TRBD1 (6 bases). The CDR3 totals 15 residues. Germline CDR1 and CDR2: MNHNS and SASEGT. Trimming pared 7 bases from V and 0 bases from J, leaving 14 bases between. CDR3 sequence (DNA): TGTGCCAGCATCCTTCAGGGGCTGAGCACAGATACGCAGTATTTT. This translates into CASILQGLSTDTQYF.

This clone was seen more than once but under ten times. The chain employs TRBV27 and TRBJ1-6; D is unclear. This CDR3 spans 13 amino acids. V was clipped by 3 bases and J by 7 bases, with 7 bases between them. Germline values: CDR1 MNHEY, CDR2 SMNVEV (reference sequence). The CDR3 region has the DNA TGTGCCAGCAGTTTTTACGGGAATTCACCCCTCCACTTT. It is translated as CASSFYGNSPLHF.

The chain uses TRBV19 and TRBJ1-1; D not certain. The CDR3 sequence is 13 residues long. Germline lookup yields CDR1 LNHDA and CDR2 SQIVND (reference sequence). V gave up 5 bases and J gave up 0 bases, with 7 bases separating them. The CDR3 nucleotides read TGTGCCAGTAGTTTGGCGATGAACACTGAAGCTTTCTTT. Its protein is CASSLAMNTEAFF.

The table lists this clone with a few counts. The DNA of the CDR3 is TGCGCCAACAGGGAGGGACCCGACAATGAGCAGTTCTTC. Its protein is CANREGPDNEQFF. J is TRBJ2-1 and V is TRBV5-1, with D maybe TRBD2 (7 bases). CDR1 and CDR2 from the germline V gene are SGHRS and YFSETQ. The CDR3 is 13 residues long. V was trimmed by 9 bases and J by 5 bases, leaving 15 bases between them. The full variable domain, rest sourced from reference TRBV5-1 and TRBJ2-1, is KAGVTQTPRYLIKTRGQQVTLSCSPISGHRSVSWYQQTPGQGLQFLFEYFSETQRNKGNFPGRFSGRQFSNSRSEMNVSTLELGDSALYLCANREGPDNEQFFGPGTRLTVL.

The chain couples TRBV5-1 to TRBJ1-2; 7 nucleotides agree with TRBD1. After removal of 6 bases from V and 3 bases from J, the junction contained 11 bases not matched to a gene. Germline lookup yields CDR1 SGHRS and CDR2 YFSETQ. This CDR3 is built from 15 residues. The CDR3 DNA sequence: TGCGCCAGCAAGCCCGACAGGGCGGGACACTATGGCTACACCTTC. Its translation: CASKPDRAGHYGYTF.

V and J are TRBV30 and TRBJ1-2, with a weak D call TRBD1 (5 bases). CDR1 and CDR2 from the germline V gene are GTSNPN and SVGIG (reference sequence). Trimming removed 6 bases from V and 2 bases from J, with 13 bases in between. This CDR3 spans 13 amino acids. The CDR3 nucleotides read TGTGCCTGCGGCACAGGAGGGAACTATGGCTACACCTTC. Its translation: CACGTGGNYGYTF.

V usage is TRBV9 and J usage is TRBJ2-5; 8 nucleotides match TRBD2. The V segment lost 0 bases and the J segment 1 base; nucleotides outside the gene matches: 2. This CDR3 comprises 15 residues. CDR1 is SGDLS, CDR2 YYNGEE, per germline. The CDR3 sequence is CASSVGGTSQETQYF. CDR3 DNA: TGTGCCAGCAGCGTAGGCGGGACTAGCCAAGAGACCCAGTACTTC.

The rearrangement joins TRBV6-5 to TRBJ1-1; TRBD1 is a possible D gene (5 bases). V was cut by 4 bases and J by 8 bases, with 11 bases left in between. The CDR3 covers 12 residues. CDR1 and CDR2 from the germline V gene are MNHEY and SVGAGI. The chain's CDR3 is CASSSGAREAFF. CDR3 coding DNA: TGTGCCAGCAGTTCCGGGGCGCGCGAAGCTTTCTTT.

V gene TRBV4-1 combines with J gene TRBJ1-2; D is uncertain. With 0 bases removed from V and 2 bases from J, the gap between germline ends came to 10 bases. Germline V gives CDR1 MGHRA, CDR2 YSYEKL. This CDR3 comprises 15 residues. CDR3 bases: TGCGCCAGCAGCCAAGAGACCTCCCTAAACTATGGCTACACCTTC. It codes for CASSQETSLNYGYTF.

This sequence joins TRBV29-1 and TRBJ1-3, with D possibly TRBD1 on 6 matching bases. CDR1 and CDR2 from the germline V gene are SQVTM and ANQGSEA. V was shortened by 6 bases and J by 1 base, with 7 bases between the two germline ends. The CDR3 spans 12 residues. DNA for the CDR3: TGCAGCGTCGGACAGTCTGGAAACACCATATATTTT. Translation gives CSVGQSGNTIYF.